This T cell receptor beta chain was sequenced for a study of glioma-infiltrating T cells. Study findings and constraints: Very few CDR3 sequences were shared between tissue and blood. Gliomas, especially low-grade, showed above-expected tissue-blood divergence; non-neoplastic patients showed below.

The iRepertoire nested amplicon-rescue multiplex PCR amplified TCR alpha and beta CDR3s from RNA. For one-step reverse transcription and amplification, about 90-400 ng of tissue mRNA or PBMC total RNA was used. TCRdb used MiXCR to reprocess the multiplex PCR reads, holding one entry per CDR3 protein. In the table there are over 120,000 distinct CDR3 sequences, roughly 43% of which are singletons. J lost 3 bases, V lost 3 bases, and 2 bases had no gene match. The CDR3 extends over 14 amino acids. Germline V gene data show CDR1 as LGHNA and CDR2 as YSLEER. About this clonotype: Its target is unknown.

The source of this sequence is a human donor with low-grade glioma or glioblastoma, undergoing nonglioma brain surgery, or in good health (not recorded which). This chain uses TRBV4-3 with TRBJ2-7, with 10 bases fitting TRBD2. The sequenced sample consisted of glioma tissue, nonneoplastic brain tissue, or PBMCs (not recorded which). CDR3 protein: CASSHGTSVYEQYF. Here the CDR3 DNA reads TGCGCCAGCAGCCATGGGACTAGCGTCTACGAGCAGTACTTC.